This T cell receptor beta chain derives from a study of PD-L1 blockade in urothelial cancer. TCRdb's copy holds only in-frame clones and misses some; the assay was immunoSEQ multiplex PCR. This table holds 120,000 or so clones, around 88% found once. This clone was seen only a few times. Stated time point: peripheral blood 6 weeks after treatment start. This CDR3 has 19 residues. Germline CDR1 SGHTA, CDR2 FQGTGA. Trimming left V 0 bases short and J 3 bases short, with 21 bases between. The sequenced sample was PBMCs, obtained around atezolizumab (anti-PD-L1) treatment. The receptor comes from a man in his fifties with urothelial cancer. The chain employs TRBV7-3 and TRBJ2-1; a possible D gene is TRBD2 (5 bases). The chain's CDR3 is CASSLTSGLEGVVYNEQFF. The CDR3 DNA reads TGTGCCAGCAGCTTAACGTCGGGTCTAGAGGGTGTTGTCTACAATGAGCAGTTCTTC. Full variable domain (outside the CDR3, taken from reference TRBV7-3 and TRBJ2-1): GAGVSQTPSNKVTEKGKYVELRCDPISGHTALYWYRQSLGQGPEFLIYFQGTGAADDSGLPNDRFFAVRPEGSVSTLKIQRTERGDSAVYLCASSLTSGLEGVVYNEQFFGPGTRLTVL.